This record covers a single TCR beta chain. In the original workflow: Amplification of reference gene primers was used by the study to estimate nucleated cell counts. The method was immunoSEQ multiplex PCR; TCRdb's version includes in-frame clones alone and lacks a portion of them. V, J and clone size are taken as reported in that table, and D and trimming were inferred from the DNA itself. The sample shows roughly 500,000 clones, roughly 88% of them seen only once. The germline CDR1 and CDR2 sequences are LGHNA and YSLEER. Trimming took 1 base from V and 7 from J; bases not matched to a gene: 6. This CDR3 is built from 14 residues. Donors in Cohort 3 counted as recovered after two negative PCRs, clearance, or symptom resolution. This entry comes from a study of blood T cell repertoires in COVID-19. Study-wide context: T cells, B-cell-depleted T cells, or PBMCs supplied cDNA or gDNA.

The origin of this receptor is a woman aged 40 to 50 who had recovered from COVID-19. The sequenced sample was PBMCs or T cells enriched from blood (not recorded which). The J gene is TRBJ1-2, the V gene TRBV4-3, with 7 bases lining up with TRBD1. The chain's CDR3 is CASSQVTGRRGYTF. CDR3 in DNA: TGCGCCAGCAGCCAAGTGACAGGGCGACGTGGCTACACCTTC.